This T cell receptor beta chain originates from a study of cytomegalovirus exposure and HLA in healthy donors. The CDR3 has 16 amino acids. Per the germline V gene, CDR1 is SGHVS and CDR2 is FQNEAQ. The V gene end was trimmed by 1 base and the J gene end by 5 bases; junction bases not matched to a gene: 6. With regard to this clone: Its antigen remains unidentified.

PCR involved 60 Vbeta and 13 Jbeta primers. In the authors' methods: A later analysis tallied roughly 77 million unique TCR beta chains, about 11 million of them shared. Using immunoSEQ multiplex PCR, the repertoire was profiled, and TCRdb retains in-frame clones only, with some absent. D and trimming were read from the DNA, whereas the V and J calls and clone size are those reported in that table. The table lists over 150,000 clones, around 85% of them singletons. Overall study results and limits: Researchers reportedly found TCR beta sequences accurately predicted most subjects' HLA-A and HLA-B alleles.

This TCR was sampled from a woman younger than 45 in good health and CMV-seronegative. This chain joins TRBV7-8 and TRBJ2-4; TRBD1 aligns across 9 bases. Sequenced sample: PBMCs. CDR3 nucleotide sequence: TGTGCCAGCAGCTTAGATTGGGGACAGGGTGAAAACATTCAGTACTTC. This translates into CASSLDWGQGENIQYF.